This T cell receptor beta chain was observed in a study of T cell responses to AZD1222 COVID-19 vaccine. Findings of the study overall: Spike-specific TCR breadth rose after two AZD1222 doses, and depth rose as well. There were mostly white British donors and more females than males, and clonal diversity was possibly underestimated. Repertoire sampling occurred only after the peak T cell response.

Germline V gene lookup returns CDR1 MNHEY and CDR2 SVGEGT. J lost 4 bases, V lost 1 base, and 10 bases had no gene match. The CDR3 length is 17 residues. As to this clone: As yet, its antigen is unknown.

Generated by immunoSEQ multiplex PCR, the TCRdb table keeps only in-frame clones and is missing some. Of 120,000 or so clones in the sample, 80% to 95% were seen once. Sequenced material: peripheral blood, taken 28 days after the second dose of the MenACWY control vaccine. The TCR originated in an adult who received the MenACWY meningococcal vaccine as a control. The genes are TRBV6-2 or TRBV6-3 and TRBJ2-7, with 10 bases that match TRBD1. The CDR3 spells CASSYWGSDRGQYEQYF. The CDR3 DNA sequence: TGTGCCAGCAGTTACTGGGGGTCCGACAGGGGGCAATACGAGCAGTACTTC.